These T cell receptor beta chains were read from a single sample in a study of T cells in Graves' hyperthyroidism and ophthalmopathy. TCRdb re-derived calls from the multiplex PCR reads in MiXCR, one entry per CDR3 protein. The sample holds about 52,000 distinct CDR3 sequences, approximately 48% seen once. The sequenced sample was blood. The receptors derive from a woman aged 50 to 65 with Graves' ophthalmopathy. Each CDR3 is given with its conserved first and last residue. D genes are given only for firm matches. Expanded clones get a size class; other rows say once, few or many, or leave the size out.

>few|TRBD1|TRBJ2-5|16|TRBV7-8
CASSLSDRGLHGTQYF
TGTGCCAGCAGCTTATCAGACAGGGGGCTTCATGGGACCCAGTACTTC
>medium-sized|-|TRBJ1-2|12|TRBV24-1
CATSRGGYGYTF
TGTGCCACCAGCAGGGGTGGATATGGCTACACCTTC
>-|-|TRBJ1-1|12|TRBV5-5
CASSFGWTEAFF
TGTGCCAGCAGCTTCGGTTGGACTGAAGCTTTCTTT
>-|-|TRBJ1-6|14|TRBV7-3
CASSPDRVNSPLHF
TGTGCCAGCAGCCCGGACCGGGTTAATTCACCCCTCCACTTT
>-|-|TRBJ1-1|14|TRBV2
CASTRLAGFNEAFF
TGTGCCAGCACCAGACTAGCGGGGTTCAATGAAGCTTTCTTT
>many|TRBD2|TRBJ2-1|13|TRBV29-1
CSVRTSGNNEQFF
TGCAGCGTCCGGACTAGCGGGAATAATGAGCAGTTCTTC
>many|-|TRBJ1-2|13|TRBV5-1
CASSEVVGYGYTF
TGCGCCAGCAGTGAGGTTGTCGGCTATGGCTACACCTTC
>once|TRBD1|TRBJ1-6|17|TRBV6-5
CASSYRDRGENNSPLHF
TGTGCCAGCAGTTACCGCGACAGGGGCGAAAATAATTCACCCCTCCACTTT
>-|-|TRBJ2-7|15|TRBV6-5
CASSYNGCGDYEQYF
TGTGCCAGCAGTTACAATGGGTGCGGGGACTACGAGCAGTACTTC
>few|-|TRBJ2-1|13|TRBV3-1
CASSQFEGGEQFF
TGTGCCAGCAGCCAATTTGAGGGCGGTGAGCAGTTCTTC
>many|-|TRBJ2-7|12|TRBV14
CASSQVISEQYF
TGTGCCAGCAGCCAAGTTATTAGCGAGCAGTACTTC
>many|-|TRBJ1-3|13|TRBV20-1
CSARDQNRNTIYF
TGCAGTGCTAGAGATCAGAATAGAAACACCATATATTTT
>-|TRBD1|TRBJ2-7|16|TRBV5-1
CASSSDVTGTGGVQYF
TGCGCCAGCAGCTCTGACGTAACCGGGACAGGGGGCGTGCAGTACTTC
>many|-|TRBJ2-5|14|TRBV12-2
CASRLGLPGETQYF
TGTGCAAGTCGCTTAGGTTTACCCGGAGAGACCCAGTACTTC
>once|-|TRBJ1-5|13|TRBV7-2
CASSTSLYRPQHF
TGTGCCAGCAGCACGAGCCTTTATAGGCCCCAGCATTTT
>-|-|TRBJ1-2|12|TRBV19
CASRRRGYGYTF
TGTGCCAGTAGACGAAGGGGCTATGGCTACACCTTC
>many|-|TRBJ2-5|17|TRBV19
CASSTRGRGAGDGTQYF
TGTGCCAGTAGTACAAGGGGTCGGGGGGCGGGAGACGGGACCCAGTACTTC
>medium-sized|TRBD1|TRBJ1-6|11|TRBV7-3
CASSLGQGDHF
TGTGCCAGCAGCTTGGGACAGGGGGACCACTTT
>medium-sized|TRBD2|TRBJ2-3|14|TRBV15
CATSRDLGEGTQYF
TGTGCCACCAGCAGAGATCTAGGGGAGGGTACGCAGTATTTT
>-|TRBD2|TRBJ2-5|17|TRBV7-3
CASSSGTSGRAGETQYF
TGTGCCAGCAGCTCAGGGACTAGCGGGAGGGCGGGGGAGACCCAGTACTTC
>-|TRBD1|TRBJ1-2|14|TRBV5-6
CAGGHRTGLRGYTF
TGTGCCGGCGGCCACAGGACAGGCCTGAGAGGCTACACCTTC
>-|TRBD2|TRBJ2-6|14|TRBV20-1
CSARGLAGANVLTF
TGCAGTGCTAGAGGACTAGCGGGGGCCAACGTCCTGACTTTC
>many|-|TRBJ2-5|16|TRBV6-5
CASSRREGVRQETQYF
TGTGCCAGCAGCCGTCGAGAGGGGGTGAGGCAAGAGACCCAGTACTTC
>-|TRBD1|TRBJ1-1|15|TRBV7-6
CASSLSGQWRTEAFF
TGTGCCAGCAGCTTATCGGGACAGTGGCGCACTGAAGCTTTCTTT
>-|-|TRBJ2-6|13|TRBV5-1
CASGRSGANVLSF
TGCGCAAGCGGGCGCTCTGGGGCTAACGTCCTGAGTTTC
>many|TRBD1|TRBJ2-2|18|TRBV24-1
CATSDNAGQEANTGELFF
TGTGCCACCAGTGATAACGCGGGACAGGAAGCGAACACCGGGGAGCTGTTTTTT
>-|TRBD1|TRBJ2-1|17|TRBV5-6
CASSLFLGQGAYNEQFF
TGTGCCAGCAGCTTGTTCTTGGGGCAGGGGGCCTACAATGAGCAGTTCTTC
>many|TRBD1|TRBJ2-3|15|TRBV7-8
CASSGQGAITDTQYF
TGTGCCAGCAGCGGACAGGGGGCCATCACAGATACGCAGTATTTT
>many|-|TRBJ1-1|13|TRBV7-3
CASSLTVNTEAFF
TGTGCCAGCAGCCTAACAGTGAACACTGAAGCTTTCTTT
>many|-|TRBJ2-2|15|TRBV5-1
CASSLDSYGTGELFF
TGCGCCAGCAGCTTGGATTCCTATGGCACCGGGGAGCTGTTTTTT